This T cell receptor beta chain was profiled in a study of shared clonotypes between healthy human individuals. Whole-study results and caveats: Sequencing depth was expected to influence donor clonotype sharing.

Terminally differentiated effector memory CD45RA+ cells were left out of the naive CD8 fraction, which was CD45RO-negative and positively selected for CCR7. Germline assignment: CDR1 MNHEY and CDR2 SMNVEV (reference sequence). This CDR3 is 12 amino acids long. Trimming took off 6 bases at V and 6 bases at J, with 8 bases between the two ends. As for this clone: Antigen specificity is unknown.

Sequenced by immunoSEQ multiplex PCR; TCRdb stores in-frame clones only, minus some. The sample yields 2 million or so clones, about 95% seen once. V is TRBV27 and J is TRBJ2-2, with a possible D match to TRBD2 (6 bases). The sample comprised naive CD8+ T cells sorted from blood. The receptor comes from a man aged 18 to 35 in good health. Written as DNA, the CDR3 is TGTGCCAGCAGGGGGGAGGCCGGGGAGCTGTTTTTT. It translates to CASRGEAGELFF.